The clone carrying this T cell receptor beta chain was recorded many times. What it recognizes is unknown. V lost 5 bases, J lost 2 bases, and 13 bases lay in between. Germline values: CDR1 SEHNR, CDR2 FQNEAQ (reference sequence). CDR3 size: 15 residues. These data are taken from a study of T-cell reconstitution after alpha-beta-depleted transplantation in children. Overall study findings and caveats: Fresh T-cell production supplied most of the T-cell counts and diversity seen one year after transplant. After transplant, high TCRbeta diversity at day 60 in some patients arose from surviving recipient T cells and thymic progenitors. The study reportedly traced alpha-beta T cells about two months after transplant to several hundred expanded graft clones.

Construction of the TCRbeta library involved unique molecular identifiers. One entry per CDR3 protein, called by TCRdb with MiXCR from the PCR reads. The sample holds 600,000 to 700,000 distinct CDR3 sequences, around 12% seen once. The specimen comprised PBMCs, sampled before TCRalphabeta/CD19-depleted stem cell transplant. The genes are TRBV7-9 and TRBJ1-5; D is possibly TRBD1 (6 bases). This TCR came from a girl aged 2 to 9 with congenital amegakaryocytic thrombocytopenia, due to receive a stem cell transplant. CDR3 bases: TGTGCCAGCAGCCCAGGGGATATTGGCAATCAGCCCCAGCATTTT. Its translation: CASSPGDIGNQPQHF.